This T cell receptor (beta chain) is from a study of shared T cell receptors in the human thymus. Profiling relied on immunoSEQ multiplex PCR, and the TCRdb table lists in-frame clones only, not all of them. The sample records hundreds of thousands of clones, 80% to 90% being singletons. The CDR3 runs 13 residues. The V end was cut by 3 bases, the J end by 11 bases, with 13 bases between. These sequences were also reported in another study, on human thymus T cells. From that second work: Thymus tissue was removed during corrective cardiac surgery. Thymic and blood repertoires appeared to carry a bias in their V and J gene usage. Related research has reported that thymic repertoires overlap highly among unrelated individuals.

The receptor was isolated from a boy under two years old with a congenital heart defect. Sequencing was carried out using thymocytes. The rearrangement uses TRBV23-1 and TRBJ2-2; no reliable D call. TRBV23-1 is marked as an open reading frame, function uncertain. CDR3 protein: CASSHRVKFELFF. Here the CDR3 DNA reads TGCGCCAGCAGTCATAGAGTGAAGTTCGAGCTGTTTTTT.